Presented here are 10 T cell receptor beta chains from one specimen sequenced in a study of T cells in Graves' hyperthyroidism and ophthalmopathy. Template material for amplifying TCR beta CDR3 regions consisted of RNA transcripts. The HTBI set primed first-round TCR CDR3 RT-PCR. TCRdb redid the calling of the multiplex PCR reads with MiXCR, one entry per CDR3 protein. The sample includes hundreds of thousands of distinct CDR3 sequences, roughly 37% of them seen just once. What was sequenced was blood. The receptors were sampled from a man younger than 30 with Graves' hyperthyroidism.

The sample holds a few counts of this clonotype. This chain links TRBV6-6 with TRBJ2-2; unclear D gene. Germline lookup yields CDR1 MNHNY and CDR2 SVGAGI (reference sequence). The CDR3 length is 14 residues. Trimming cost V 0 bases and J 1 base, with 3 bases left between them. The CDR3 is CASSYSENTGELFF. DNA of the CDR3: TGTGCCAGCAGTTACTCGGAGAACACCGGGGAGCTGTTTTTT.

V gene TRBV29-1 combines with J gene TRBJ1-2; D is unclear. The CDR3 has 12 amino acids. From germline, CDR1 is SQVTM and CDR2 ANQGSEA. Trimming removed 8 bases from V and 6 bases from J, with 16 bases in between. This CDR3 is CSSPIGRDGYTF. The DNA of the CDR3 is TGCAGCTCACCGATAGGACGGGATGGCTACACCTTC.

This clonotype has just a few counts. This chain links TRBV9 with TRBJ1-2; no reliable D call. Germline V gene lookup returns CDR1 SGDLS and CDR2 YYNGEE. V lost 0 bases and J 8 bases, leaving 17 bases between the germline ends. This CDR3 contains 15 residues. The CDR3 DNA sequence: TGTGCCAGCAGCGTAGAATTGGGGTCTCCTTACGGCTACACCTTC. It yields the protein CASSVELGSPYGYTF.

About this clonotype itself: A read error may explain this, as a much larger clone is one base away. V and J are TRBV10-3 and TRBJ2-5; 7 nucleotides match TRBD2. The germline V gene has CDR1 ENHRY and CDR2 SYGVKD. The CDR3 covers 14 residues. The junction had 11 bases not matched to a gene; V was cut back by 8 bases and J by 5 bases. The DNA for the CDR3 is TGTGCCATCTCACCCGAGGGGAGGGTGGAGACCCAGTACTTC. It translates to CAISPEGRVETQYF.

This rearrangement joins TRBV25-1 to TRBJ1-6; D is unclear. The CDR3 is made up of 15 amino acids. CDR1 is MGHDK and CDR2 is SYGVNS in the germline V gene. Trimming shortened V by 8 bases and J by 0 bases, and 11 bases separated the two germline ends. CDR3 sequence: CASVEPSSYNSPLHF. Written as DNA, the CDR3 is TGTGCCAGCGTTGAACCGAGCTCCTATAATTCACCCCTCCACTTT. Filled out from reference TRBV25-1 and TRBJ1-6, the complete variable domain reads EADIYQTPRYLVIGTGKKITLECSQTMGHDKMYWYQQDPGMELHLIHYSYGVNSTEKGDLSSESTVSRIRTEHFPLTLESARPSHTSQYLCASVEPSSYNSPLHFGNGTRLTVT.

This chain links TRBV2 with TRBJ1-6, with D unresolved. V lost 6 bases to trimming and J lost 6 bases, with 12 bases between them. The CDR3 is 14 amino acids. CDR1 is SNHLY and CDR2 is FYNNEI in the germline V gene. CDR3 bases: TGTGCCAGCAGCTTCGCTGTTCTTAATTCACCCCTCCACTTT. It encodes CASSFAVLNSPLHF.

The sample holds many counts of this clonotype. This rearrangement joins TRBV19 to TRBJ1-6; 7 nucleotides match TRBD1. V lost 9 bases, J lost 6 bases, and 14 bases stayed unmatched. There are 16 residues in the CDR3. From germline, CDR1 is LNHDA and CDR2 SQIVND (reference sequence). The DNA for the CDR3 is TGTGCCAGCCTACCACCAGGGGACAGCGGTAATTCACCCCTCCACTTT. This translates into CASLPPGDSGNSPLHF.

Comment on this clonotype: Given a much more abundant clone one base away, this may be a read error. DNA for the CDR3: TGTGCCAGCGGCGATATCCCCTCCTACGAGCAGTACTTC. Translation: CASGDIPSYEQYF. This chain connects TRBV19 to TRBJ2-7; the D is unclear. This CDR3 is 13 amino acids long. Germline values: CDR1 LNHDA, CDR2 SQIVND (reference sequence). V lost 9 bases and J 0 bases, leaving 12 bases between the germline ends. The full variable domain, completed using reference TRBV19 and TRBJ2-7, is DGGITQSPKYLFRKEGQNVTLSCEQNLNHDAMYWYRQDPGQGLRLIYYSQIVNDFQKGDIAEGYSVSREKKESFPLTVTSAQKNPTAFYLCASGDIPSYEQYFGPGTRLTVT.

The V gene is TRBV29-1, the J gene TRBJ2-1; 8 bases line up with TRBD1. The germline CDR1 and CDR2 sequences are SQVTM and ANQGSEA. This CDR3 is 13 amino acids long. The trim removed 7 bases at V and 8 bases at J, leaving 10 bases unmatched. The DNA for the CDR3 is TGCAGCGGGCGGACAGGGACTTTCGATGAGCAGTTCTTC. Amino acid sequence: CSGRTGTFDEQFF.

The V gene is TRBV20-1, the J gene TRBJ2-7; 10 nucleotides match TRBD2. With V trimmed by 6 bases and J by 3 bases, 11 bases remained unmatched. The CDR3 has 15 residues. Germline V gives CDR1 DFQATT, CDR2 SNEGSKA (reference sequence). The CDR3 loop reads CSAPWPLAGIYEQYF. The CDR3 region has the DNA TGCAGTGCCCCCTGGCCACTAGCGGGAATCTACGAGCAGTACTTC.